The rows below give T cell receptor beta chains drawn from one sample of a study of T cell repertoires in cytomegalovirus infection. TCRdb recomputed calls from the reads with MiXCR, one row per CDR3 protein. The profile shows approximately 150,000 distinct CDR3 sequences, about 6.5% of them singletons. Sequencing was carried out using PBMCs. These receptors were obtained from a human donor in good health (CMV status not recorded). Some clones in this sample may be carry-over from other donors' samples. CDR3s include the opening cysteine and the closing phenylalanine or tryptophan. Fields, in order: CDR3 DNA, CDR3 protein, J gene, D gene, V gene, clone size. A D gene is named only where the DNA matches it firmly. Expanded clones get a size class; other rows say once, few or many, or leave the size out.

CDR3nt: TGTGCCAGCACCCCTGCCGGGAGGGACATTCAGTACTTC
CDR3aa: CASTPAGRDIQYF
j_gene: TRBJ2-4
d_gene: TRBD2
v_gene: TRBV28
abundance: few

CDR3nt: TGTGCCAGCAGCTTGGGACAGAGTGTCCATGGCTACACCTTC
CDR3aa: CASSLGQSVHGYTF
j_gene: TRBJ1-2
d_gene: TRBD1
v_gene: TRBV7-2
abundance: many

CDR3nt: TGTGCCAGCAGTTCAATTTACCCAGGGGGCAACACTGAAGCTTTCTTT
CDR3aa: CASSSIYPGGNTEAFF
j_gene: TRBJ1-1
d_gene: TRBD1
v_gene: TRBV28
abundance: many

CDR3nt: TGTGCCAGCAGTTTACAGGGATCGGACACTGAAGCTTTCTTT
CDR3aa: CASSLQGSDTEAFF
j_gene: TRBJ1-1
d_gene: .
v_gene: TRBV12-3/TRBV12-4
abundance: few

CDR3nt: TGCAGCGGCTCAGCGGGCCTCTTGAGTGAGCAGTTCTTC
CDR3aa: CSGSAGLLSEQFF
j_gene: TRBJ2-1
d_gene: .
v_gene: TRBV29-1
abundance: few

CDR3nt: TGCAGTGCTCTGAATCAACAGGGGATATACTCTGGAAACACCATATATTTT
CDR3aa: CSALNQQGIYSGNTIYF
j_gene: TRBJ1-3
d_gene: TRBD1
v_gene: TRBV20-1
abundance: many

CDR3nt: TGTGCCAGCAGCGTAGGTGGTTCGAACTATGGCTACACCTTC
CDR3aa: CASSVGGSNYGYTF
j_gene: TRBJ1-2
d_gene: .
v_gene: TRBV9
abundance: .

CDR3nt: TGTGCCAGCAGCTTCAGGGGGAGCGAGACCCAGTACTTC
CDR3aa: CASSFRGSETQYF
j_gene: TRBJ2-5
d_gene: TRBD1
v_gene: TRBV7-2
abundance: .

CDR3nt: TGTGCCAGCAGTTTAGGAGGGGTCACTGGAAACACCATATATTTT
CDR3aa: CASSLGGVTGNTIYF
j_gene: TRBJ1-3
d_gene: .
v_gene: TRBV28
abundance: many

CDR3nt: TGTGCCAGCAGTTTATGGGCACCTGGGGCCAACGTCCTGACTTTC
CDR3aa: CASSLWAPGANVLTF
j_gene: TRBJ2-6
d_gene: .
v_gene: TRBV27
abundance: many

CDR3nt: TGTGCCAGCAGCTCTCCCGGACTGACTTTCGAGCAGTACTTC
CDR3aa: CASSSPGLTFEQYF
j_gene: TRBJ2-7
d_gene: .
v_gene: TRBV7-8
abundance: .

CDR3nt: TGTGCCAGCAGTGAATTACCTAACACTGAAGCTTTCTTT
CDR3aa: CASSELPNTEAFF
j_gene: TRBJ1-1
d_gene: .
v_gene: TRBV2
abundance: many

CDR3nt: TGTGCCAGTAGTATTGTCGGACTAGCGGACAATGAGCAGTTCTTC
CDR3aa: CASSIVGLADNEQFF
j_gene: TRBJ2-1
d_gene: TRBD2
v_gene: TRBV19
abundance: many

CDR3nt: TGCGCCAGCAGTAATCTGGGGCAGGGGGCGATCGAGCAGTACTTC
CDR3aa: CASSNLGQGAIEQYF
j_gene: TRBJ2-7
d_gene: TRBD1
v_gene: TRBV5-1
abundance: many

CDR3nt: TGTGCCAGCTCACCGAGCCAGACTTACGAGCAGTACTTC
CDR3aa: CASSPSQTYEQYF
j_gene: TRBJ2-7
d_gene: .
v_gene: TRBV18
abundance: many

CDR3nt: TGTGCCAGCAGCTTAGGGGGTAGCGGGGGTGGCGAGCAGTACTTC
CDR3aa: CASSLGGSGGGEQYF
j_gene: TRBJ2-7
d_gene: TRBD2
v_gene: TRBV7-6
abundance: many

CDR3nt: TGTGCCATCACCAAGGGACAGGGGAACAATGAGCAGTTCTTC
CDR3aa: CAITKGQGNNEQFF
j_gene: TRBJ2-1
d_gene: TRBD1
v_gene: TRBV10-3
abundance: many

CDR3nt: TGTGCCACCAGTGATCCACCCACCGGTTGGGAGCAGTTCTTC
CDR3aa: CATSDPPTGWEQFF
j_gene: TRBJ2-1
d_gene: .
v_gene: TRBV24-1
abundance: .

CDR3nt: TGCAGTGCTAGAGATAGCGGGATGGAGTACATTCAGTACTTC
CDR3aa: CSARDSGMEYIQYF
j_gene: TRBJ2-4
d_gene: TRBD2
v_gene: TRBV20-1
abundance: few

CDR3nt: TGCAGTGCCGGCCGGGACAGGGGTGTGGAAGCTTTCTTT
CDR3aa: CSAGRDRGVEAFF
j_gene: TRBJ1-1
d_gene: TRBD1
v_gene: TRBV20-1
abundance: many

CDR3nt: TGTGCCAGCAGCTTAGGGGTGAATACGCAGTATTTT
CDR3aa: CASSLGVNTQYF
j_gene: TRBJ2-3
d_gene: .
v_gene: TRBV7-9
abundance: many

CDR3nt: TGTGCCAGCAGCTTAACAAGGGGTAGTCGAGCTTTCTTT
CDR3aa: CASSLTRGSRAFF
j_gene: TRBJ1-1
d_gene: .
v_gene: TRBV7-3
abundance: .

CDR3nt: TGTGCCAGCAGTCCCCCGGACGCCCTTCCTAACTATGGCTACACCTTC
CDR3aa: CASSPPDALPNYGYTF
j_gene: TRBJ1-2
d_gene: .
v_gene: TRBV28
abundance: many

CDR3nt: TGTGCCAGCAGTTCCGGGACACATCAGCCCCAGCATTTT
CDR3aa: CASSSGTHQPQHF
j_gene: TRBJ1-5
d_gene: .
v_gene: TRBV28
abundance: many

CDR3nt: TGTGCCAGCCACCCAGGACTAGCCCCTGACGCGGATGAGCAGTTCTTC
CDR3aa: CASHPGLAPDADEQFF
j_gene: TRBJ2-1
d_gene: TRBD2
v_gene: TRBV2
abundance: many

CDR3nt: TGCGCCAGCAGCTCGCCTGCCGGGCTGGGCACCGGGGAGCTGTTTTTT
CDR3aa: CASSSPAGLGTGELFF
j_gene: TRBJ2-2
d_gene: .
v_gene: TRBV4-3
abundance: .

CDR3nt: TGCAGTGCTAGAGATCGTCTAGGGGAACCGGGCAATGAGCAGTTCTTC
CDR3aa: CSARDRLGEPGNEQFF
j_gene: TRBJ2-1
d_gene: .
v_gene: TRBV20-1
abundance: .

CDR3nt: TGCGCCAGCAGTGAGTCGACCGAGCAGTACTTC
CDR3aa: CASSESTEQYF
j_gene: TRBJ2-7
d_gene: .
v_gene: TRBV10-2
abundance: few

CDR3nt: TGTGCCAGCAGTCCTCGACAGGGGGTGGGGTCACCCCTCCACTTT
CDR3aa: CASSPRQGVGSPLHF
j_gene: TRBJ1-6
d_gene: TRBD1
v_gene: TRBV28
abundance: many

CDR3nt: TGCAGTGCTAGGAGGGGGCGAGAATTCGTAGATACGCAGTATTTT
CDR3aa: CSARRGREFVDTQYF
j_gene: TRBJ2-3
d_gene: TRBD1
v_gene: TRBV20-1
abundance: many

CDR3nt: TGTGCCAGCAGTCTCTCATTCCAGACACTGACACCGAACACTGAAGCTTTCTTT
CDR3aa: CASSLSFQTLTPNTEAFF
j_gene: TRBJ1-1
d_gene: .
v_gene: TRBV6-2/TRBV6-3
abundance: many

CDR3nt: TGTGCCAGCAGCTTAGCGACAGGGGGCACCGGGGAGCTGTTTTTT
CDR3aa: CASSLATGGTGELFF
j_gene: TRBJ2-2
d_gene: TRBD1
v_gene: TRBV7-2
abundance: many

CDR3nt: TGTGCCAGCACCGACAGACAGGGACAAAGCACAGATACGCAGTATTTT
CDR3aa: CASTDRQGQSTDTQYF
j_gene: TRBJ2-3
d_gene: TRBD1
v_gene: TRBV28
abundance: many

CDR3nt: TGTGCCAGCAGCGTGACTAGATACGAGCAGTACTTC
CDR3aa: CASSVTRYEQYF
j_gene: TRBJ2-7
d_gene: .
v_gene: TRBV7-2
abundance: many

CDR3nt: TGTGCCAGCAGCTTATGGGTAGGACCGAACACTGAAGCTTTCTTT
CDR3aa: CASSLWVGPNTEAFF
j_gene: TRBJ1-1
d_gene: .
v_gene: TRBV7-2
abundance: many

CDR3nt: TGCAGCGTTAAGGAGGGTTATGAGCAGTTCTTC
CDR3aa: CSVKEGYEQFF
j_gene: TRBJ2-1
d_gene: .
v_gene: TRBV29-1
abundance: many